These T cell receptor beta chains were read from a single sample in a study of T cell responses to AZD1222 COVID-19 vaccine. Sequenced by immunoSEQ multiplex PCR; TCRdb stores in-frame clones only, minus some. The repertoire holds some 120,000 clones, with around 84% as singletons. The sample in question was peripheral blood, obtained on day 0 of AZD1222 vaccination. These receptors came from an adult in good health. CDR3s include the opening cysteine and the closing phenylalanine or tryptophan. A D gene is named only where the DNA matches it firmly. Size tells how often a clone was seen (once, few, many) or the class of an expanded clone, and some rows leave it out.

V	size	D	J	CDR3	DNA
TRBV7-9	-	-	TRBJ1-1	CASSTREGRDTEAFF	TGTGCCAGCAGCACAAGGGAGGGGAGGGACACTGAAGCTTTCTTT
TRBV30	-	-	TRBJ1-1	CAWSVQGEAFF	TGTGCCTGGAGTGTTCAGGGAGAAGCTTTCTTT
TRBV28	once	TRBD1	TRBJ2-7	CASSSGQHYEQYF	TGTGCCAGCAGCTCGGGACAGCACTACGAGCAGTACTTC
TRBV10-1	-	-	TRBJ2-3	CASSGDTQYF	TGCGCCAGCAGTGGAGATACGCAGTATTTT
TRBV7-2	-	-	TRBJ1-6	CASSSGQSHSPLHF	TGTGCCAGCAGCTCGGGACAAAGCCACTCACCCCTCCACTTT
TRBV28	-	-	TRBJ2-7	CASIAAGMVSYEQYF	TGTGCCAGCATCGCGGCGGGAATGGTCTCCTACGAGCAGTACTTC
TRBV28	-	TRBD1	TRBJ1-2	CASSLGQGASLHGYTF	TGTGCCAGCAGTTTAGGACAGGGGGCTAGTCTCCATGGCTACACCTTC
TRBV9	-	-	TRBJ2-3	CASSPRGIDTQYF	TGTGCCAGCAGCCCGAGAGGGATAGATACGCAGTATTTT
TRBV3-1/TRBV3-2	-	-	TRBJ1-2	CASSQSEGGSSGYTF	TGTGCCAGCAGCCAATCTGAGGGGGGCTCTAGTGGCTACACCTTC
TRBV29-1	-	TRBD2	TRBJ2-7	CSVGGGTSGRLREQYF	TGCAGCGTTGGGGGAGGGACTAGCGGGAGACTTCGCGAGCAGTACTTC
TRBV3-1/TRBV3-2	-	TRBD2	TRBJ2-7	CASSQGTSGAYEQYF	TGTGCCAGCAGCCAGGGGACTAGCGGAGCCTACGAGCAGTACTTC
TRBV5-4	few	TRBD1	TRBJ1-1	CASSPRQGMNTEAFF	TGTGCCAGCAGCCCTCGACAGGGTATGAACACTGAAGCTTTCTTT
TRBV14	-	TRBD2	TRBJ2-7	CASSQTREGGEQYF	TGTGCCAGCAGCCAAACGCGGGAGGGGGGTGAGCAGTACTTC
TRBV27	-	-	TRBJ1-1	CASRRHEGTEAFF	TGTGCCAGCAGGAGACACGAGGGGACTGAAGCTTTCTTT
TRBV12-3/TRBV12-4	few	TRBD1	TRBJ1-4	CASSRDREKLFF	TGTGCCAGCAGTCGGGACAGAGAAAAACTGTTTTTT
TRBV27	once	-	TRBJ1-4	CASSLGLGTNEKLFF	TGTGCCAGCAGTCTAGGACTAGGGACTAATGAAAAACTGTTTTTT
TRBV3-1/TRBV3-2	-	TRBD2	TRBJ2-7	CASSQTSGSSYEQYF	TGTGCCAGCAGCCAAACTAGCGGGAGCTCCTACGAGCAGTACTTC
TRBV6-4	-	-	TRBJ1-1	CASKPGVNTEAFF	TGTGCCAGCAAACCGGGGGTGAACACTGAAGCTTTCTTT
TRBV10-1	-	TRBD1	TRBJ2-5	CASSEGTGYETQYF	TGCGCCAGCAGTGAGGGGACAGGGTACGAGACCCAGTACTTC
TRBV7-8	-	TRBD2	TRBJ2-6	CASTMGGSGANVLTF	TGTGCCAGCACGATGGGAGGGTCTGGGGCCAACGTCCTGACTTTC
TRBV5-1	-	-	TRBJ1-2	CASSLVGDVYGYTF	TGCGCCAGCAGCTTGGTTGGGGATGTCTATGGCTACACCTTC
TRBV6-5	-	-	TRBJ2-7	CASLRARGGEQYF	TGTGCCAGTCTCAGGGCGCGTGGTGGTGAGCAGTACTTC
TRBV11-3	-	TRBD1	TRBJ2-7	CASSDRQGRGEQYF	TGTGCCAGCAGCGACCGACAGGGTCGTGGCGAGCAGTACTTC
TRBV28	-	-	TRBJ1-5	CASSGFIGGGSQPQHF	TGTGCCAGCAGTGGCTTCATTGGGGGGGGAAGTCAGCCCCAGCATTTT
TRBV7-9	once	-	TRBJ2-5	CASSSDRSQETQYF	TGTGCCAGCAGCTCTGACAGAAGCCAAGAGACCCAGTACTTC
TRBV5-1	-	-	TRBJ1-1	CASSSTTGGTSEAFF	TGCGCCAGCAGCTCTACCACCGGCGGAACATCTGAAGCTTTCTTT
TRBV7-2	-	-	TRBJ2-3	CASSLGGRSTDTQYF	TGTGCCAGCAGCTTAGGCGGGCGGAGCACAGATACGCAGTATTTT
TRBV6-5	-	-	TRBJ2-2	CASRAGTANTGELFF	TGTGCCAGCAGAGCCGGGACCGCGAACACCGGGGAGCTGTTTTTT
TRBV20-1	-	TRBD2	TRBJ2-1	CSASMGGRSYNEQFF	TGCAGTGCTAGTATGGGCGGGAGGTCCTACAATGAGCAGTTCTTC
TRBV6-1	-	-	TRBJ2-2	CASSEAPGWNTGELFF	TGTGCCAGCAGTGAAGCGCCTGGGTGGAACACCGGGGAGCTGTTTTTT
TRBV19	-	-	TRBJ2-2	CAISEGGYTGELFF	TGTGCCATTTCAGAGGGGGGATACACCGGGGAGCTGTTTTTT
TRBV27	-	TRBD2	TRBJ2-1	CASSPLATSYNEQFF	TGTGCCAGCAGCCCACTAGCGACCTCCTACAATGAGCAGTTCTTC
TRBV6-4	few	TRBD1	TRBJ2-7	CASSGPRDRIPLSYEQYF	TGTGCCAGCAGTGGGCCCCGGGACAGGATCCCCCTCTCCTACGAGCAGTACTTC
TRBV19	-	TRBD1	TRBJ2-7	CASTGQVGGYEQYF	TGTGCCAGTACCGGACAGGTAGGGGGTTACGAGCAGTACTTC
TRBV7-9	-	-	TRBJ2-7	CASSLVPFGRRNGEQYF	TGTGCCAGCAGCTTAGTTCCCTTCGGGAGAAGAAATGGCGAGCAGTACTTC
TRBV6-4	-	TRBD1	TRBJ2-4	CASSEEGTNRGPKNIQYF	TGTGCCAGCAGTGAAGAGGGCACCAACAGGGGCCCCAAAAACATTCAGTACTTC
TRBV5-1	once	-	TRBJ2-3	CASSFPRADTQYF	TGCGCCAGCAGCTTCCCAAGGGCAGATACGCAGTATTTT
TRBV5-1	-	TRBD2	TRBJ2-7	CASSQEPGRAYEQYF	TGCGCCAGCAGCCAGGAACCGGGGAGGGCCTACGAGCAGTACTTC
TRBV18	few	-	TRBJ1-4	CASSPSPVANEKLFF	TGTGCCAGCTCACCGAGCCCGGTGGCTAATGAAAAACTGTTTTTT
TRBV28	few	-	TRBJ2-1	CASSLGYLRPFF	TGTGCCAGCAGTTTAGGGTACCTTCGCCCGTTCTTC
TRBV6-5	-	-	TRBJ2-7	CASSIPGSTYEQYF	TGTGCCAGCAGTATTCCGGGGAGCACCTACGAGCAGTACTTC
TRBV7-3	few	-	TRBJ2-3	CASSLIQGGQYF	TGTGCCAGCAGCTTAATCCAGGGAGGGCAGTATTTT
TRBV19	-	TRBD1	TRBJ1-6	CASSIGPDRAGNSPLHF	TGTGCCAGTAGTATAGGCCCCGACAGGGCCGGTAATTCACCCCTCCACTTT
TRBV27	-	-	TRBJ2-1	CASSLASRGGGYNEQFF	TGTGCCAGCAGTCTAGCCTCGAGAGGGGGAGGGTACAATGAGCAGTTCTTC
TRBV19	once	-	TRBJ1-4	CASSNQRNEKLFF	TGTGCCAGTAGTAATCAGCGTAATGAAAAACTGTTTTTT
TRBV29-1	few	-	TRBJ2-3	CSVEGVADTQYF	TGCAGCGTTGAAGGGGTGGCAGATACGCAGTATTTT
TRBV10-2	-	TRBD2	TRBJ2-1	CASTGGGAAYNEQFF	TGCGCCAGCACTGGCGGGGGGGCCGCCTACAATGAGCAGTTCTTC
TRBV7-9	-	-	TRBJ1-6	CAIHPIGSPLHF	TGTGCCATTCATCCCATAGGTTCACCCCTCCACTTT
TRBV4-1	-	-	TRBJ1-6	CASSRFVPPVIHNSPLHF	TGCGCCAGCAGCCGGTTCGTCCCTCCGGTGATCCATAATTCACCCCTCCACTTT